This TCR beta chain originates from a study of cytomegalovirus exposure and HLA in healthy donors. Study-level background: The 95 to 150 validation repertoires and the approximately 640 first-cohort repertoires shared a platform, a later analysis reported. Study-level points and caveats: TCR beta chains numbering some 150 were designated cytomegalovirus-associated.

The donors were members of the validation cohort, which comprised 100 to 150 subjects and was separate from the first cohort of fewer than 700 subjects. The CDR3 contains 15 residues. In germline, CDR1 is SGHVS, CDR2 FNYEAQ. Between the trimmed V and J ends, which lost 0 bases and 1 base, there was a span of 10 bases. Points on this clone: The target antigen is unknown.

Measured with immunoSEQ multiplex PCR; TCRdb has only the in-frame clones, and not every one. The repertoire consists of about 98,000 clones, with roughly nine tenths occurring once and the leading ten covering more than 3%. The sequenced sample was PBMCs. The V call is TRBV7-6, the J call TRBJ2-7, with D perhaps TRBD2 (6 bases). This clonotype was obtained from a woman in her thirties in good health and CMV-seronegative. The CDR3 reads CASSLASGGSYEQYF. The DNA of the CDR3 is TGTGCCAGCAGCTTAGCGTCCGGGGGTTCCTACGAGCAGTACTTC. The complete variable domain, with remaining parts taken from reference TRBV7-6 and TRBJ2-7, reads GAGVSQSPRYKVTKRGQDVALRCDPISGHVSLYWYRQALGQGPEFLTYFNYEAQQDKSGLPNDRFSAERPEGSISTLTIQRTEQRDSAMYRCASSLASGGSYEQYFGPGTRLTVT.